One T cell receptor beta chain is described in this entry. These data come from a study of blood T cell repertoires in COVID-19. Study as a whole: Samples taken during acute and convalescent COVID-19 were collected in the United States, Italy and Spain. PBMCs, B-cell-depleted T cells, or T cells provided the cDNA or gDNA that made up the material.

In the authors' methods: How many nucleated cells were present was estimated from reference gene primer amplification. Generated by immunoSEQ multiplex PCR, the TCRdb table keeps only in-frame clones and is missing some. The V and J calls and clone size were taken over from that table, and D and trimming were inferred from the DNA. The sample gives roughly 100,000 clones, roughly 82% of which show up once; 20% to 30% is in the top ten. This clonotype originated in a human donor in a cohort sampled during active COVID-19. The sequencing sample was made of peripheral blood.

In DNA form, the CDR3 reads TGCGCCAGCAGCCGGTACAGTGAAACCTACGAGCAGTACTTC. This codes for CASSRYSETYEQYF. V and J are TRBV5-1 and TRBJ2-7, with unresolved D. Trimming took 4 bases from V and 2 from J, leaving 13 bases between them. CDR3 size: 14 residues. The germline CDR1 and CDR2 sequences are SGHRS and YFSETQ.